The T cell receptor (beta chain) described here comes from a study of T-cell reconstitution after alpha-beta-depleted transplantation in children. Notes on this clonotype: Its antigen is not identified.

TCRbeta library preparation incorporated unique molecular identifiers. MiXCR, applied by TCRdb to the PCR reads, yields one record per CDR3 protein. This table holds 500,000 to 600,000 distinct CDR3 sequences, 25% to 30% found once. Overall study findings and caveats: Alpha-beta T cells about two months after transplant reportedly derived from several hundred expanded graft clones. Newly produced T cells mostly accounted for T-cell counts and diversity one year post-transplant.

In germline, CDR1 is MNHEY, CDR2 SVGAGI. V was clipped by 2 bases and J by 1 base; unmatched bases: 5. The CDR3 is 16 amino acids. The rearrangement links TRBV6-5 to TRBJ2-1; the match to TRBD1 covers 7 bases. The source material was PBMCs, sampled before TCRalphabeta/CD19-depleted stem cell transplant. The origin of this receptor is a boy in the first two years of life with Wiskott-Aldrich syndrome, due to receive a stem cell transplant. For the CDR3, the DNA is TGTGCCAGCAGTTACGGTGCAGGGGGTTCCTACAATGAGCAGTTCTTC. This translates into CASSYGAGGSYNEQFF.